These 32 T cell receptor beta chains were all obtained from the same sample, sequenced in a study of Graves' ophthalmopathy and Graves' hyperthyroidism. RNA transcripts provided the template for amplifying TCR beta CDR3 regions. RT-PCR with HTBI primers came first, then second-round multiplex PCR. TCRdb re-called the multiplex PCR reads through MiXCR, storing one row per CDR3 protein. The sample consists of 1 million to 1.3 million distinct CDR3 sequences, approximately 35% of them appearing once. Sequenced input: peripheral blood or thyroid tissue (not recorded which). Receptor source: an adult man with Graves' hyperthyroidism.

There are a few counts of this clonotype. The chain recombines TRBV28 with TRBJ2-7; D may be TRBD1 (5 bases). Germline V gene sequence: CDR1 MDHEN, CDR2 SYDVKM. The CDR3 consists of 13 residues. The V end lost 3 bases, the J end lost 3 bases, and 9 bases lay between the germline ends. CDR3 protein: CASSFIDSYEQYF. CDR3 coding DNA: TGTGCCAGCAGTTTTATCGACAGCTACGAGCAGTACTTC. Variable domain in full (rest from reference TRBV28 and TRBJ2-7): DVKVTQSSRYLVKRTGEKVFLECVQDMDHENMFWYRQDPGLGLRLIYFSYDVKMKEKGDIPEGYSVSREKKERFSLILESASTNQTSMYLCASSFIDSYEQYFGPGTRLTVT.

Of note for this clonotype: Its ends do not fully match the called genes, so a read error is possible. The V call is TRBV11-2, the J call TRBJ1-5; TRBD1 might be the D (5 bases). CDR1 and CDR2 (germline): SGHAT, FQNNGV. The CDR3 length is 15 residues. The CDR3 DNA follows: TGTGCCGGCAGCTTAGAACCAGGGCGCAATCAGCCCCAGCATTTT. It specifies CAGSLEPGRNQPQHF.

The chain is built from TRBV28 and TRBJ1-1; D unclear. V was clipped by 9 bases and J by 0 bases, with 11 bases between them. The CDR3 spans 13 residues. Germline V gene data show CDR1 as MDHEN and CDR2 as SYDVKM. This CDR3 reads CASVRAMNTEAFF. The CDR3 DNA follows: TGTGCCAGTGTGCGGGCCATGAACACTGAAGCTTTCTTT.

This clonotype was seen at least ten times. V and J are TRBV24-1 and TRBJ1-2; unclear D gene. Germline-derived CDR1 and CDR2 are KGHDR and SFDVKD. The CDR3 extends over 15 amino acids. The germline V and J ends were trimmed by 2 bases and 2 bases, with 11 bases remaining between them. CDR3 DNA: TGTGCCACCAGTGATTCGCGGGGTTCGAACTATGGCTACACCTTC. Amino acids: CATSDSRGSNYGYTF.

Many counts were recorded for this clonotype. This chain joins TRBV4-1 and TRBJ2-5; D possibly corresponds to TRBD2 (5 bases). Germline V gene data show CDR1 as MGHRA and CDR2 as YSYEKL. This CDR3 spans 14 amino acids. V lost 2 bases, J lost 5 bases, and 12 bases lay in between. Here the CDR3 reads CASSQSGVPETQYF. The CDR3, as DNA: TGCGCCAGCAGCCAAAGCGGAGTTCCTGAGACCCAGTACTTC.

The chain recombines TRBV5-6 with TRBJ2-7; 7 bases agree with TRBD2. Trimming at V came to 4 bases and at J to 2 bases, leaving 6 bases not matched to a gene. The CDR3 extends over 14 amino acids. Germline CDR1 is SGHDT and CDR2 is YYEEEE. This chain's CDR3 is CASSTGRGPYEQYF. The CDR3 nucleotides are TGTGCCAGCAGCACGGGGAGGGGTCCCTACGAGCAGTACTTC.

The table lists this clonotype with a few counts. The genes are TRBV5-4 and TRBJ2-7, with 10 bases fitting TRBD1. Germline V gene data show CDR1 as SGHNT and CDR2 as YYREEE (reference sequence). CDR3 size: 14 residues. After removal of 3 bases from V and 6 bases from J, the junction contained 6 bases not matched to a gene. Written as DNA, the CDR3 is TGTGCCAGCAGCTCGGGACAGGGGATTTTCGAGCAGTACTTC. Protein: CASSSGQGIFEQYF.

The DNA of the CDR3 is TGCAGTCCTCAGGGATACCAGCCCCAGCATTTT. Its protein product is CSPQGYQPQHF. The rearrangement joins TRBV20-1 to TRBJ1-5; D possibly corresponds to TRBD1 (5 bases). V gave up 8 bases and J gave up 7 bases, with 12 bases separating them. The V gene's germline CDR1 is DFQATT and CDR2 SNEGSKA (reference sequence). The CDR3 contains 11 residues.

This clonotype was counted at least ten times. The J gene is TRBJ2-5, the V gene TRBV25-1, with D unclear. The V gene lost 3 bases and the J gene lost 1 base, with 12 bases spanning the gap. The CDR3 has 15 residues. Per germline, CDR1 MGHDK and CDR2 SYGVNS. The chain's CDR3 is CASSDPRGPQETQYF. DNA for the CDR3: TGTGCCAGCAGTGACCCTCGCGGCCCCCAAGAGACCCAGTACTTC.

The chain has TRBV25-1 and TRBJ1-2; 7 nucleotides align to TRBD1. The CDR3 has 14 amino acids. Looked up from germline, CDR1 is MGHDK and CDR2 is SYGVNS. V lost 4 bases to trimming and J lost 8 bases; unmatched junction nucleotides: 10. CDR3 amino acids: CASSVDRASDGYTF. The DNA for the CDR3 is TGTGCCAGCAGTGTAGACAGGGCTTCGGACGGCTACACCTTC.

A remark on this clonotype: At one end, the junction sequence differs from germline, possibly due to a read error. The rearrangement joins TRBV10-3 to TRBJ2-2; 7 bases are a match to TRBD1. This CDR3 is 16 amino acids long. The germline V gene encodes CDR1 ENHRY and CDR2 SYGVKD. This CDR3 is CASSEQGLGKTGELFF. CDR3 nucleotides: TGTGCCAGCAGTGAACAGGGGCTGGGGAAGACCGGGGAGCTGTTTTTT.

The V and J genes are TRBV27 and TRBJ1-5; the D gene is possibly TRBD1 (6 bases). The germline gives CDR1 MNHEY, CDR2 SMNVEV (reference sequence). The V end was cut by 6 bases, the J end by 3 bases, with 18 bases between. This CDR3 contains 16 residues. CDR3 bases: TGTGCCAGCAGCTCAACTTCGGGGGCCATCAATCAGCCCCAGCATTTT. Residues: CASSSTSGAINQPQHF.

CDR3 sequence (DNA): TGCAGTGCTAGTGACAGGAGGAACACTGAAGAGACCCAGTACTTC. Translation gives CSASDRRNTEETQYF. V is TRBV20-1 and J is TRBJ2-5; perhaps TRBD1 as D (6 bases). Germline V lookup: CDR1 DFQATT, CDR2 SNEGSKA (reference sequence). Trimming pared 3 bases from V and 3 bases from J, leaving 17 bases between. The CDR3 runs to 15 residues.

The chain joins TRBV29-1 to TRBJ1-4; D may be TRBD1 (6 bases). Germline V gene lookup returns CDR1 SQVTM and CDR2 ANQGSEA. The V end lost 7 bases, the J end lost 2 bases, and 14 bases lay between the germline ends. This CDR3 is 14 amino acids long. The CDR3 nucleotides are TGCAGCGCAGGCGTTGGGGGCACTAATGAAAAACTGTTTTTT. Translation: CSAGVGGTNEKLFF.

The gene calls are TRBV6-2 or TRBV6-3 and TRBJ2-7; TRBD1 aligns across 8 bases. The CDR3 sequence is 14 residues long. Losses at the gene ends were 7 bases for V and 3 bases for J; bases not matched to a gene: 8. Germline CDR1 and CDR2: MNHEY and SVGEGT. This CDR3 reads CASTGQVINYEQYF. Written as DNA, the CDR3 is TGTGCCAGCACGGGACAGGTCATCAACTACGAGCAGTACTTC.

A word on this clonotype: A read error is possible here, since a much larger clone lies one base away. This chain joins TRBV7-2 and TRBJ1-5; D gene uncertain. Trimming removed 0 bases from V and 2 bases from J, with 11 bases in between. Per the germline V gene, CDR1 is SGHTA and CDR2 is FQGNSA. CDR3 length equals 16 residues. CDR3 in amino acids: CASSLASSGGNQPQHF. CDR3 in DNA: TGTGCCAGCAGCTTAGCCAGCAGTGGAGGCAATCAGCCCCAGCATTTT.

The CDR3 is CASRGRAISGNTIYF. The CDR3 nucleotides read TGTGCCAGCAGGGGCAGGGCGATCTCTGGAAACACCATATATTTT. J is TRBJ1-3 and V is TRBV11-2; TRBD1 is a possible D gene (5 bases). Germline CDR1 reads SGHAT; CDR2 reads FQNNGV. This CDR3 is 15 amino acids long. V was shortened by 6 bases and J by 0 bases, with 12 bases between the two germline ends.

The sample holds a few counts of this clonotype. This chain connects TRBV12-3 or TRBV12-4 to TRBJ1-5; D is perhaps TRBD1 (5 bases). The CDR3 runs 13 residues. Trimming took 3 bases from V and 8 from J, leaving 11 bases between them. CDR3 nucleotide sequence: TGTGCCAGCAGTTTGGCAGGGTTGGAGCCCCAGCATTTT. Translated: CASSLAGLEPQHF.

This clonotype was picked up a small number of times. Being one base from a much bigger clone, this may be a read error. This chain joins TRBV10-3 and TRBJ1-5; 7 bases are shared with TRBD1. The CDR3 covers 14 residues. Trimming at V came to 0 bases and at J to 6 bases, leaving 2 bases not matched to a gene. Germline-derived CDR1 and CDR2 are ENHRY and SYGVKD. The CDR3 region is CAISESGGSQPQHF. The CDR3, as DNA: TGTGCCATCAGTGAGTCAGGGGGCTCTCAGCCCCAGCATTTT.

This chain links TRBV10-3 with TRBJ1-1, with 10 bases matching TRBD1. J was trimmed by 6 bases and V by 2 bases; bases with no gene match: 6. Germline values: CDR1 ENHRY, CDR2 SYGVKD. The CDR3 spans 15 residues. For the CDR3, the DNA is TGTGCCATCAGTGAGGGGGACAGGGGTTCCCCTGAAGCTTTCTTT. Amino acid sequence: CAISEGDRGSPEAFF.

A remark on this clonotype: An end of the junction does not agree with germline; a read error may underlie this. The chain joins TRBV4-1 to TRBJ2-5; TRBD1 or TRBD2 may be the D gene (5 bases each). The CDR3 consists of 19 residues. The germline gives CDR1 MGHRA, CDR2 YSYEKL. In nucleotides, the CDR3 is TGTGCCAGCAGCCTTCTAAACCGGGACCGCACGAAGCTCCAAGAGACCCAGTACTTC. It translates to CASSLLNRDRTKLQETQYF.

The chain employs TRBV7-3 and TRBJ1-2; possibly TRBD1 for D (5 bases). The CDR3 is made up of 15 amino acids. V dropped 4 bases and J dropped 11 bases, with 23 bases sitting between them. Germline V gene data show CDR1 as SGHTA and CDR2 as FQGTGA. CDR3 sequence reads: CASSSPADSPAWYTF. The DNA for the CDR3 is TGTGCCAGCAGCTCACCCGCTGACAGCCCGGCGTGGTACACCTTC.

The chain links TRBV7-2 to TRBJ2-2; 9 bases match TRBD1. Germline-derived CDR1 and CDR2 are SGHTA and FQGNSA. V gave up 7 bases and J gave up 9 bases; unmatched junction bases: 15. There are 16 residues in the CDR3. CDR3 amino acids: CASKPGTGMILRELFF. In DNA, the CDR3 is TGTGCCAGCAAACCCGGGACAGGGATGATTCTACGGGAGCTGTTTTTT.

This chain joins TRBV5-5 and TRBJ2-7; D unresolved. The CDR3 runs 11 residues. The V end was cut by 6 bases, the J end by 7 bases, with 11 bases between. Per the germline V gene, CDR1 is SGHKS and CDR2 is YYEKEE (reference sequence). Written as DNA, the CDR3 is TGTGCCAGCAACTACCGCGAGGAGCAGTACTTC. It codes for CASNYREEQYF.

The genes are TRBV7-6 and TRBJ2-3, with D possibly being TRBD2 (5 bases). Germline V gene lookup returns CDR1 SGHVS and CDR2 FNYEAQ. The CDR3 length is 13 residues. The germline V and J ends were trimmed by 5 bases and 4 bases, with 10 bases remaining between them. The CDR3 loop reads CASSAGGSDTQYF. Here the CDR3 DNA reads TGTGCCAGCAGCGCTGGAGGCTCAGATACGCAGTATTTT. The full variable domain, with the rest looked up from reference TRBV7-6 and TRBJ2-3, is GAGVSQSPRYKVTKRGQDVALRCDPISGHVSLYWYRQALGQGPEFLTYFNYEAQQDKSGLPNDRFSAERPEGSISTLTIQRTEQRDSAMYRCASSAGGSDTQYFGPGTRLTVL.

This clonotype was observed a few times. The CDR3 region has the DNA TGTGCCAGCAGCTTAGGAGCGGGAGACTTCTACGAGCAGTACTTC. Amino acid sequence: CASSLGAGDFYEQYF. V and J are TRBV11-2 and TRBJ2-7, with 8 bases fitting TRBD2. The CDR3 is 15 residues long. Trimming at V came to 1 base and at J to 3 bases, leaving 5 bases not matched to a gene. Germline CDR1 SGHAT, CDR2 FQNNGV.

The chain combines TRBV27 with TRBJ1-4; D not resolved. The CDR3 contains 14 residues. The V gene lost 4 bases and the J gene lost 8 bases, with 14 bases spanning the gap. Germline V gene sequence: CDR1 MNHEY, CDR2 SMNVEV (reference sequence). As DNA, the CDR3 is TGTGCCAGCAGTTCGAGCGTCGTTTCGGAAAAACTGTTTTTT. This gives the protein CASSSSVVSEKLFF. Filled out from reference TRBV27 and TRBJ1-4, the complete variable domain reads EAQVTQNPRYLITVTGKKLTVTCSQNMNHEYMSWYRQDPGLGLRQIYYSMNVEVTDKGDVPEGYKVSRKEKRNFPLILESPSPNQTSLYFCASSSSVVSEKLFFGSGTQLSVL.

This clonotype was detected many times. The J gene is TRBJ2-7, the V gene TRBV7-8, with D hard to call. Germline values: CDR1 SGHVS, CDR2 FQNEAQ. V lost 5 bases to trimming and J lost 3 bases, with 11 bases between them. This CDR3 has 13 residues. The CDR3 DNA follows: TGTGCCAGCAGCAATCAGAGGTTCTACGAGCAGTACTTC. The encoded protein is CASSNQRFYEQYF.

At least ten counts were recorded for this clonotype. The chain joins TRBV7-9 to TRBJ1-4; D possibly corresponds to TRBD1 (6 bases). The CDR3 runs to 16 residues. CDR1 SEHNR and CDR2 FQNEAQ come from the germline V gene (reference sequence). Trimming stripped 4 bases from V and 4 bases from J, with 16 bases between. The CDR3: CASSYGQRAFNEKLFF. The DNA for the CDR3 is TGTGCCAGCAGCTACGGACAGCGAGCCTTTAATGAAAAACTGTTTTTT.

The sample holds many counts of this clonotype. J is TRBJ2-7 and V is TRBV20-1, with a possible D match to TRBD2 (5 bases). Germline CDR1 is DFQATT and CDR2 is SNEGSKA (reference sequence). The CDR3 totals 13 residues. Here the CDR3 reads CSPLGLASYEQYF. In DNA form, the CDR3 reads TGCAGCCCCCTCGGGCTAGCCTCCTACGAGCAGTACTTC.

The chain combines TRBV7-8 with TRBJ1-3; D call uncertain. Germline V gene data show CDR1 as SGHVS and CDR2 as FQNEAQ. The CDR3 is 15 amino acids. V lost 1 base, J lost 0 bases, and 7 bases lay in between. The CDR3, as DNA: TGTGCCAGCAGCTTAGTCTGGAGCTCTGGAAACACCATATATTTT. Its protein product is CASSLVWSSGNTIYF.

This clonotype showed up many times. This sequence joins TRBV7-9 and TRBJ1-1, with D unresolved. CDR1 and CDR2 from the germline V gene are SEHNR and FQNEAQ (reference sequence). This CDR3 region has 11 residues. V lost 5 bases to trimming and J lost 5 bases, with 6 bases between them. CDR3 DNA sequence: TGTGCCAGCAGCATGCAAACTGAAGCTTTCTTT. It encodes CASSMQTEAFF.